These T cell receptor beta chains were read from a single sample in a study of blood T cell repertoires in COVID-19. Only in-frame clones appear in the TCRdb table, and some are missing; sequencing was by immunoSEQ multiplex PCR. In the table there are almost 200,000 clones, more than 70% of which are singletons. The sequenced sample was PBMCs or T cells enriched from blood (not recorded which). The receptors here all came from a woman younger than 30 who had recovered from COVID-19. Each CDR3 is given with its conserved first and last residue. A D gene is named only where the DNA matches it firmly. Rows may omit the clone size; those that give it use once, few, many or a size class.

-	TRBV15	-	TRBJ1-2	TGTGCCACCAGCAGAGATGGTGTGGACGGGGAGGGCTACACCTTC	CATSRDGVDGEGYTF
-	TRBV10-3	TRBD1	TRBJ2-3	TGTGCCATCACCAGGACAGGGGGTACAGATACGCAGTATTTT	CAITRTGGTDTQYF
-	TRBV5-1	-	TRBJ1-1	TGCGCCAGCAGCTTGAGAGGTTCCCAATTGAACACTGAAGCTTTCTTT	CASSLRGSQLNTEAFF
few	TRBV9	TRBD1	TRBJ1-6	TGTGCCAGCAATACAGGGGGCGAGGATTCACCCCTCCACTTT	CASNTGGEDSPLHF
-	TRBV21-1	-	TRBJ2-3	TGTGCCAGCAGCAAATCTCCCAGGGAGCACGACAGCGGGGGCACAGATACGCAGTATTTT	CASSKSPREHDSGGTDTQYF
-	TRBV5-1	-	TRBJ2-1	TGCGCCAGCAGCATCCAGTCCAATGAGCAGTTCTTC	CASSIQSNEQFF
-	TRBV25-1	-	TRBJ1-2	TGTGCCAGCAAGGAGGGTTTCGGGAGCTATGGCTACACCTTC	CASKEGFGSYGYTF
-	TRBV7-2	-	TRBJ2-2	TGTGCCAGCAGCACAGCGAGGGGGGGGGCCGGGGAGCTGTTTTTT	CASSTARGGAGELFF
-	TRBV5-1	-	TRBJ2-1	TGCGCCAGCAGCTTGCCTGGAGGCCTTAAGGGCAATGAGCAGTTCTTC	CASSLPGGLKGNEQFF
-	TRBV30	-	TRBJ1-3	TGTGCCTGGAGCCGGAACAGGGTCTCTGGAAACACCATATATTTT	CAWSRNRVSGNTIYF
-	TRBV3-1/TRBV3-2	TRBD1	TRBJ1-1	TGTGCCAGCAGCCAATCCCCGGGACAGGGACCAATGAACACTGAAGCTTTCTTT	CASSQSPGQGPMNTEAFF
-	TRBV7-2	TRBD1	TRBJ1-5	TGTGCCAGCAGCTTAGGGGGACAGGGGGCCTATCAGCCCCAGCATTTT	CASSLGGQGAYQPQHF
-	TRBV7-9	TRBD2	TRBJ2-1	TGTGCCAGCAGCCCCGGGACTAGCGGGGGGGCTGCCTACAATGAGCAGTTCTTC	CASSPGTSGGAAYNEQFF
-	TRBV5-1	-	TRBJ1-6	TGCGCCAGCAGCTTGGGGTTGACAGACTATAATTCACCCCTCCACTTT	CASSLGLTDYNSPLHF
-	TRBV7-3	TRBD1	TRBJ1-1	TGTGCCAGCAGCTTATTGGGGCAGGGGGCGATTAAGAGGGACACTGAAGCTTTCTTT	CASSLLGQGAIKRDTEAFF
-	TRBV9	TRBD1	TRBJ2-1	TGTGCCAGCAGCGTCCCAGGGGGATCCTACAATGAGCAGTTCTTC	CASSVPGGSYNEQFF
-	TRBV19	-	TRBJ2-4	TGTGCCAGTAGTATAGTCAGCGGGTTGCGGGACATTCAGTACTTC	CASSIVSGLRDIQYF
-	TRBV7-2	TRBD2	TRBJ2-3	TGTGCCAGCAGCTCTCCGGGACTAGGGACAGATACGCAGTATTTT	CASSSPGLGTDTQYF
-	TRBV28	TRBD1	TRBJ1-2	TGTGCCAGCAGTTCACCGGGGACAGGGGCCCGAGTTAGGGGCTACACCTTC	CASSSPGTGARVRGYTF
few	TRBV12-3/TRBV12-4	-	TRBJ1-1	TGTGCCAGCAGTAAAACCGGTGGCACTGAAGCTTTCTTT	CASSKTGGTEAFF
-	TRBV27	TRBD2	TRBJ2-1	TGTGCCAGCAGTTTGGTCGGGACTAGGGGCTACAATGAGCAGTTCTTC	CASSLVGTRGYNEQFF
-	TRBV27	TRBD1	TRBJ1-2	TGTGCCAGCAGTTTGCGGACAGGGTTTGGCTACACCTTC	CASSLRTGFGYTF
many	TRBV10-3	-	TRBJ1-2	TGTGCCATCAGTGAGTGGGAACAGGGAAGAGGCTACACCTTC	CAISEWEQGRGYTF
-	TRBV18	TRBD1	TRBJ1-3	TGTGCCAGCTCATCACAGGGGCAGGGAAACACCATATATTTT	CASSSQGQGNTIYF
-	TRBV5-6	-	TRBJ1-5	TGTGCCAGCAGCTTCGGAGGTCAGCCCCAGCATTTT	CASSFGGQPQHF
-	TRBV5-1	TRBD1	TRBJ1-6	TGCGCCAGCAGCCCTCGGACAGGGGGCAACGATTCACCCCTCCACTTT	CASSPRTGGNDSPLHF
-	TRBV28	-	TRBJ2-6	TGTGCCAGCAGTTTGGTGGCAGGGGCCCGTGTCCTGACTTTC	CASSLVAGARVLTF
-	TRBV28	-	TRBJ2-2	TGTGCCAGCAGTCCCCCCTTCTTGCGGGGAGCCTCGAACACCGGGGAGCTGTTTTTT	CASSPPFLRGASNTGELFF
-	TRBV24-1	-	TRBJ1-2	TGTGCCACCAGTGATCCGCAACAGGGTAACTATGGCTACACCTTC	CATSDPQQGNYGYTF
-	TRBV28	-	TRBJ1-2	TGTGCCAGCAGTTTGGGGCTGGGCTACACCTTC	CASSLGLGYTF
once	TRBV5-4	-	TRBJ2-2	TGTGCCAGCAGCGCCGGACAGCGGAACACCGGGGAGCTGTTTTTT	CASSAGQRNTGELFF
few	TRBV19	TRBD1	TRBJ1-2	TGTGCCAGTAGTATTCATGGACAGGGCTATTCTAGCTATGGCTACACCTTC	CASSIHGQGYSSYGYTF
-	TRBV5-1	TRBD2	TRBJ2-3	TGCGCCAGCAGTCCGCCTAGCGGGGGGGCCTCGGATACGCAGTATTTT	CASSPPSGGASDTQYF
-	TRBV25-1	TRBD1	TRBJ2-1	TGTGCCAGCAGGGGGACAGGGCAGCACCAGGAGCAGTTCTTC	CASRGTGQHQEQFF
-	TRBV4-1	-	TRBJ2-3	TGCGCCAGCAGCCAAGATTTGGCCAGGGAGGCCACAGATACGCAGTATTTT	CASSQDLAREATDTQYF
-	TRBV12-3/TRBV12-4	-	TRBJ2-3	TGTGCCAGCAGTTTCACAGCAGATACGCAGTATTTT	CASSFTADTQYF
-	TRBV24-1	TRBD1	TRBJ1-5	TGTGCCACCAGTGATCCAACAGGGGATCAGCCCCAGCATTTT	CATSDPTGDQPQHF
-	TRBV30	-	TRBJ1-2	TGTGCCTGGAGTGTACATTCCCCAGGCTATGGCTACACCTTC	CAWSVHSPGYGYTF
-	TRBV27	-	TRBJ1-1	TGTGCCAGCAGTTCGCACAGGGTTAACACTGAAGCTTTCTTT	CASSSHRVNTEAFF
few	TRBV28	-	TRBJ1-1	TGTGCCAGCATTCGAGGTGAGACGAACACTGAAGCTTTCTTT	CASIRGETNTEAFF
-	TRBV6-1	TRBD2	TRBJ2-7	TGTGCCAGCAGTGAAGCACTAGCGGGGTCCTACGAGCAGTACTTC	CASSEALAGSYEQYF
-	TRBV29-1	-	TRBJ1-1	TGCAGCGTGGCACACATGAACACTGAAGCTTTCTTT	CSVAHMNTEAFF
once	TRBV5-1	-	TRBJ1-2	TGCGCCAGCAGCTTGTTGGCAGCTAACTATGGCTACACCTTC	CASSLLAANYGYTF
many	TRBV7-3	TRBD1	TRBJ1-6	TGTGCCAGCAGCTTTAGATCCTTTTGGGACAGGGGATACTTT	CASSFRSFWDRGYF